Listed below are T cell receptor beta chains from one sample, sequenced in a study of blood T cell repertoires in COVID-19. Using immunoSEQ multiplex PCR, the repertoire was profiled, and TCRdb retains in-frame clones only, with some absent. This sample has a few hundred thousand clones, with less than 85% found just once. The sequenced sample consisted of peripheral blood. Receptor source: a woman aged 18 to 35 with acute or convalescent COVID-19. CDR3s include the opening cysteine and the closing phenylalanine or tryptophan. The D gene is left open where the match is weak. Clone size, where shown, is once, few, many, or a class for clones that have expanded.

j_call d_call v_call clone_size cdr3_nt cdr3_aa
TRBJ2-6 TRBD1 TRBV19 - TGTGCCAGTAGTATGGGGGACAGGGCAAGAACTAAGAGCTCTGGGGCCAACGTCCTGACTTTC CASSMGDRARTKSSGANVLTF
TRBJ2-1 TRBD2 TRBV29-1 - TGCAGCGTTGAGTGGCTTATGGGGGAGGGCCCCAATGAGCAGTTCTTC CSVEWLMGEGPNEQFF
TRBJ1-3 - TRBV15 once TGTGCCACCAGCAGGGGCTCCCAGGGGTTATTTGGAAACACCATATATTTT CATSRGSQGLFGNTIYF
TRBJ2-7 - TRBV12-3/TRBV12-4 - TGTGCCAGCAGTTGGGGCGGCTACGAGCAGTACTTC CASSWGGYEQYF
TRBJ2-1 TRBD2 TRBV6-5 once TGTGCCAGCAGTTCCCCTACTAGCGGGAGCCATGAGCAGTTCTTC CASSSPTSGSHEQFF
TRBJ1-1 - TRBV12-1 - TGTGCCAGCAGCCCACGGGGATCCGGGACAGGCCCCGGAAAAGCTTTCTTT CASSPRGSGTGPGKAFF
TRBJ1-2 TRBD1 TRBV11-2 - TGTGCCAGCAGCTTAACAGGGGCTGGCTACACCTTC CASSLTGAGYTF
TRBJ1-5 - TRBV12-3/TRBV12-4 - TGTGCCAGCAGTTGGGACATTGATCAGCCCCAGCATTTT CASSWDIDQPQHF
TRBJ2-1 - TRBV30 few TGTGCCTGGAGGGGAGGCGTCTATGAGCAGTTCTTC CAWRGGVYEQFF
TRBJ1-4 TRBD1 TRBV28 few TGTGCCAGCAGCACCAGACAGGGGGGTTCGGAAAAACTGTTTTTT CASSTRQGGSEKLFF
TRBJ2-7 TRBD2 TRBV13 - TGTGCCAGCAGCGGCGGGAGCTACGAGCAGTACTTC CASSGGSYEQYF
TRBJ2-5 TRBD2 TRBV5-1 - TGCGCCAGCAGCTCCGTGCGGACTAGCGACCAAGAGACCCAGTACTTC CASSSVRTSDQETQYF
TRBJ2-1 - TRBV9 few TGTGCCAGCAGCGCCACCCCCACTAGCAGCAAGTTCTTC CASSATPTSSKFF
TRBJ2-2 TRBD2 TRBV7-2 - TGTGCCAGCAGCTTACGTCTAGCGGGAGGCCACGGGGAGCTGTTTTTT CASSLRLAGGHGELFF
TRBJ2-7 - TRBV6-2/TRBV6-3 - TGTGCCAGCAGTTCCCCTTACGAGCAGTACTTC CASSSPYEQYF
TRBJ2-3 TRBD1 TRBV5-1 - TGCGCCAGCAGCTTGGACCTCCGACAGGGGAGCACAGATACGCAGTATTTT CASSLDLRQGSTDTQYF
TRBJ1-6 TRBD1 TRBV6-2/TRBV6-3 many TGTGCCAGCAGTTACTCTGGGACAGGGTCGTACTCACCCCTCCACTTT CASSYSGTGSYSPLHF
TRBJ2-7 TRBD1 TRBV5-1 - TGCGCCAGCAGCTGGGGGACAGGAGGAGACGAGCAGTACTTC CASSWGTGGDEQYF
TRBJ1-4 - TRBV19 - TGTGCCAGCCAGGGTAATGAAAAACTGTTTTTT CASQGNEKLFF
TRBJ2-7 TRBD1 TRBV5-5 - TGTGCCAGCAGCTTGGGGACAGGGGGCTACGAGCAGTACTTC CASSLGTGGYEQYF
TRBJ2-1 TRBD2 TRBV4-3 once TGCGCCAGCAGCCAAGATCGGTCCCTAGCGGGAGGAGTGAGCAATGAGCAGTTCTTC CASSQDRSLAGGVSNEQFF
TRBJ2-5 TRBD1 TRBV3-1/TRBV3-2 - TGTGCCAGCAGCCACAGGGGGCGCGGACCCCAAGAGACCCAGTACTTC CASSHRGRGPQETQYF
TRBJ1-2 TRBD1 TRBV28 few TGTGCCAGCAGTCCAGGGGGGTTCTATGGCTACACCTTC CASSPGGFYGYTF
TRBJ2-1 TRBD1 TRBV10-1 - TGCGCCAGCAGTGCCGGGACAGTAGAGTATGAGCAGTTCTTC CASSAGTVEYEQFF
TRBJ2-7 - TRBV5-1 - TGCGCCAGCAGCTTGGTCTACGGGACTGACCCCTACGAGCAGTACTTC CASSLVYGTDPYEQYF
TRBJ1-1 - TRBV6-5 - TGTGCCAGCAGAGCGGACCCCGAAGGGGAAGCTTTCTTT CASRADPEGEAFF
TRBJ1-4 - TRBV28 - TGTGCCAGCAGTTTGGTTGGGGCGCTCAATAATGAAAAACTGTTTTTT CASSLVGALNNEKLFF
TRBJ1-3 TRBD1 TRBV3-1/TRBV3-2 - TGTGCCAGCAGGCCAAGGTCCCAGGACAGGGGCGCCAACTCTGGAAACACCATATATTTT CASRPRSQDRGANSGNTIYF
TRBJ2-7 TRBD2 TRBV10-3 - TGTGCCATCAGTGAGGGACTAGCGGTCTCCTACGAGCAGTACTTC CAISEGLAVSYEQYF
TRBJ1-1 TRBD1 TRBV18 - TGTGCCAGCTCACCACTCGGACAGGGTTCGCTAACTGAAGCTTTCTTT CASSPLGQGSLTEAFF
TRBJ2-2 TRBD2 TRBV7-6 few TGTGCCAGCAGCCCCAGACTAGCGGAGACCACCGGGGAGCTGTTTTTT CASSPRLAETTGELFF
TRBJ2-5 - TRBV5-4 - TGTGCCAGCAGCCGCGACCTCACGCGGGGCCAAGAGACCCAGTACTTC CASSRDLTRGQETQYF
TRBJ1-6 TRBD1 TRBV30 - TGTGCCAGCCAGACAGGGACCAATAATTCACCCCTCCACTTT CASQTGTNNSPLHF
TRBJ2-1 - TRBV11-2 - TGTGCCAGCAGCTTACCTACAGAGTACAATGAGCAGTTCTTC CASSLPTEYNEQFF
TRBJ2-2 - TRBV27 - TGTGCCAGCAGTCCAGGGCCGGCCACCGGGGAGCTGTTTTTT CASSPGPATGELFF
TRBJ2-2 - TRBV29-1 - TGCAGCGTTTATGTCGGGGAGCTGTTTTTT CSVYVGELFF
TRBJ2-1 TRBD2 TRBV24-1 - TGTGCCACCAGTGATCTTACTAGCGGGAGTAATGAGCAGTTCTTC CATSDLTSGSNEQFF
TRBJ1-2 TRBD1 TRBV5-1 few TGCGCCAGCGGGGACAGAGGTCCGGGAAACTATGGCTACACCTTC CASGDRGPGNYGYTF
TRBJ1-2 - TRBV9 - TGTGCCAGCAGCGAGACAGATATAGCTAACTATGGCTACACCTTC CASSETDIANYGYTF
TRBJ1-1 - TRBV5-1 - TGCGCCAGCAGCTTGGCACTAACAAGGAACACTGAAGCTTTCTTT CASSLALTRNTEAFF
TRBJ1-2 - TRBV5-4 - TGTGCCAGCAGCTTGGGGGACTACGGAGGAAACTATGGCTACACCTTC CASSLGDYGGNYGYTF
TRBJ2-5 TRBD1 TRBV28 few TGTGCCAGCAGTGGGACAGGGGGCGCGGAGACCCAGTACTTC CASSGTGGAETQYF
TRBJ1-4 TRBD1 TRBV28 - TGTGCCAGCAGTTCCTGGGGGGGACAGGGAGGTGAAAAACTGTTTTTT CASSSWGGQGGEKLFF
TRBJ1-3 TRBD1 TRBV7-9 - TGTGCCAGCAGCTTAGGAGGGGGCAGGGGGCCCTCTGGAAACACCATATATTTT CASSLGGGRGPSGNTIYF
TRBJ2-5 TRBD2 TRBV29-1 - TGCAGCGTGAGGCGGGAGTTCGGAGAGACCCAGTACTTC CSVRREFGETQYF
TRBJ1-4 - TRBV30 - TGTGCCTGGAGGTTGGGCCCCCAGGGTGGTACTAATGAAAAACTGTTTTTT CAWRLGPQGGTNEKLFF
TRBJ2-3 - TRBV6-6 - TGTGCCAGCAGTTACGGGCAGGGGCACACAGATACGCAGTATTTT CASSYGQGHTDTQYF
TRBJ1-6 - TRBV7-2 - TGTGCCAGCAGCACCCGGCAGGCGGGTTATTCACCCCTCCACTTT CASSTRQAGYSPLHF
TRBJ2-3 TRBD2 TRBV25-1 - TGTGCCAGCAGTGTTCTAGCGGGACCCGCAGATACGCAGTATTTT CASSVLAGPADTQYF
TRBJ1-1 TRBD1 TRBV4-2 - TGTGCCAGCAGCCCGCCTCTGGACAGGGAAGAAGCTTTCTTT CASSPPLDREEAFF
TRBJ1-6 TRBD1 TRBV4-3 - TGCGCCAGCAGCCAAGATCTTCAGGGGGCTGGTTCACCCCTCCACTTT CASSQDLQGAGSPLHF
TRBJ2-7 TRBD2 TRBV7-8 once TGTGCCAGCAGCTTAGGAGCTAGCGGGGGAACCTACGAGCAGTACTTC CASSLGASGGTYEQYF
TRBJ2-7 TRBD1 TRBV11-2 once TGTGCCAGCAGCCGGGGACAGGGGGCGGGCGAGCAGTACTTC CASSRGQGAGEQYF
TRBJ2-2 - TRBV2 few TGTGCCAGCAGTGGACAGTTCAACACCGGGGAGCTGTTTTTT CASSGQFNTGELFF
TRBJ1-2 - TRBV28 - TGTGCCAGCAGTCAGGGCTCTAACTATGGCTACACCTTC CASSQGSNYGYTF
TRBJ2-7 - TRBV12-3/TRBV12-4 - TGTGCCAGCAGAGGACTCGACCTCTTCGAGTACTTC CASRGLDLFEYF
TRBJ1-2 - TRBV5-1 - TGCGCCAGCAGCTTAGGTCAGGGATGGGATGGCTACACCTTC CASSLGQGWDGYTF
TRBJ2-7 TRBD1 TRBV29-1 - TGCAGCGTTTTCGACCGGGACAGATACGAGCAGTACTTC CSVFDRDRYEQYF
TRBJ2-5 TRBD2 TRBV10-2 - TGCGCCAGCAGGGCTCGATGGCGGGAGGGCCAAGAGACCCAGTACTTC CASRARWREGQETQYF